The 16 T cell receptor beta chains listed next were all sequenced from one sample in a study of T cell responses to AZD1222 COVID-19 vaccine. The repertoire was sequenced with immunoSEQ multiplex PCR; TCRdb's copy has only in-frame clones and lacks some. The repertoire holds about 120,000 clones, with roughly nine tenths as singletons. The starting material was peripheral blood, obtained 28 days after the second AZD1222 dose. The source is an adult who received the AZD1222 COVID-19 vaccine.

This rearrangement joins TRBV3-1 (or the pseudogene TRBV3-2) to TRBJ2-6; 14 nucleotides align to TRBD2. CDR1 LGHDT and CDR2 YNNKEL come from the germline V gene (reference sequence). V dropped 3 bases and J dropped 0; count of bases not matched to a gene: 13. CDR3 size: 22 residues. CDR3 sequence: CASSQAKWTSGRTLSGANVLTF. The CDR3 region has the DNA TGTGCCAGCAGCCAGGCTAAGTGGACTAGCGGGAGGACGCTCTCTGGGGCCAACGTCCTGACTTTC.

This chain links TRBV7-9 with TRBJ1-4, with unresolved D. Trimming removed 3 bases at V and 8 bases at J, with 7 bases between. The CDR3 loop spans 12 amino acids. The germline V gene encodes CDR1 SEHNR and CDR2 FQNEAQ (reference sequence). This chain's CDR3 is CASSLVDEKLFF. CDR3 nucleotide sequence: TGTGCCAGCAGCTTGGTAGACGAAAAACTGTTTTTT.

This chain joins TRBV3-1 (or the pseudogene TRBV3-2) and TRBJ2-7; D is undetermined. The CDR3 spans 12 residues. CDR1 and CDR2 from the germline V gene are LGHDT and YNNKEL (reference sequence). The V gene lost 1 base and the J gene lost 2 bases, with 3 bases spanning the gap. In DNA, the CDR3 is TGTGCCAGCAGCCAAGGCACCTACGAGCAGTACTTC. Residues: CASSQGTYEQYF.

V is TRBV11-2 and J is TRBJ2-1; 15 nucleotides agree with TRBD2. CDR3 length: 18 amino acids. Per the germline V gene, CDR1 is SGHAT and CDR2 is FQNNGV. With 5 bases clipped from V and 4 bases from J, the junction kept 9 bases outside the gene matches. For the CDR3, the DNA is TGTGCCAGCAGCCTAGGGACTAGCGGGAGGCCGGGTTACAATGAGCAGTTCTTC. Its translation is CASSLGTSGRPGYNEQFF.

This chain links TRBV27 with TRBJ2-1; TRBD2 matches 12 bases. Germline V gene lookup returns CDR1 MNHEY and CDR2 SMNVEV (reference sequence). The CDR3 covers 14 residues. V trimming: 5 bases; J trimming: 10 bases; junction bases outside the gene matches: 6. The CDR3: CASSRLAGVGEQFF. The CDR3 bases are TGTGCCAGCAGTAGACTAGCGGGAGTAGGGGAGCAGTTCTTC.

The gene calls are TRBV15 and TRBJ2-1; weak D call: TRBD2 (8 bases). CDR3 length equals 18 residues. CDR1 is LNHNV and CDR2 is YYDKDF in the germline V gene (reference sequence). Trimming shortened V by 0 bases and J by 7 bases, and 22 bases separated the two germline ends. In DNA, the CDR3 is TGTGCCACCAGCAGAGATAGGGGAGGCGGGAGGACAGGTAATGAGCAGTTCTTC. Translating it yields CATSRDRGGGRTGNEQFF.

CDR3 protein: CASSLGPEYEQYF. CDR3 coding DNA: TGTGCCAGCAGTTTAGGTCCCGAGTACGAGCAGTACTTC. The V call is TRBV28, the J call TRBJ2-7; D remains unclear. Germline-derived CDR1 and CDR2 are MDHEN and SYDVKM. This CDR3 has 13 residues. Trimming left V 2 bases short and J 4 bases short, with 9 bases between.

The J gene is TRBJ2-5, the V gene TRBV2, with 11 bases lining up with TRBD2. The CDR3 consists of 16 residues. Trimming cost V 3 bases and J 4 bases; bases outside gene matches: 7. CDR1 is SNHLY, CDR2 FYNNEI, per germline. DNA of the CDR3: TGTGCCAGCAGTGATATGGGACTAGCGGTGGCAGAGACCCAGTACTTC. Translation gives CASSDMGLAVAETQYF.

The chain carries TRBV12-5 and TRBJ2-1; tentative D call: TRBD2 (5 bases). CDR3 length equals 15 residues. Trimming cost V 0 bases and J 5 bases, with 11 bases left between them. The germline V gene encodes CDR1 LGHNT and CDR2 FRNRAP. The CDR3 coding sequence is TGTGCTAGTGGTTTGGTACCGGGGAAAGACAATGAGCAGTTCTTC. It yields the protein CASGLVPGKDNEQFF.

This clone was seen more than once but under ten times. The chain has TRBV28 and TRBJ2-3; either TRBD1 or TRBD2 may supply D (5 bases each). V was shortened by 3 bases and J by 0 bases, with 13 bases between the two germline ends. Germline CDR1 is MDHEN and CDR2 is SYDVKM. The CDR3 covers 16 residues. In DNA form, the CDR3 reads TGTGCCAGCAGTTTGAGGGCTGGGGCTAGCACAGATACGCAGTATTTT. It specifies CASSLRAGASTDTQYF.

The chain employs TRBV28 and TRBJ1-6; weak D call: TRBD1 (6 bases). Trimming left V 4 bases short and J 4 bases short, with 8 bases between. The germline V gene has CDR1 MDHEN and CDR2 SYDVKM. The CDR3 totals 14 residues. CDR3 bases: TGTGCCAGCAGTTCGACAGGTTATAATTCACCCCTCCACTTT. Translating it yields CASSSTGYNSPLHF.

This chain joins TRBV13 and TRBJ2-7; D is possibly TRBD1 or TRBD2 (5 bases each). There are 17 residues in the CDR3. The V end was cut by 0 bases, the J end by 3 bases, with 18 bases between. Germline CDR1 reads PRHDT; CDR2 reads FYEKMQ (reference sequence). The CDR3 nucleotides are TGTGCCAGCAGCTTAGGGCCCTACGGGACGGGCAACTACGAGCAGTACTTC. This encodes CASSLGPYGTGNYEQYF.

This clone was seen only a few times. Other nucleotide sequences from this sample produce the same CDR3. In DNA form, the CDR3 reads TGTGCCTGGAGTGTTTCTGGCCGAAACACCATATATTTT. Translating it yields CAWSVSGRNTIYF. The chain has TRBV30 and TRBJ1-3; unclear D gene. From germline, CDR1 is GTSNPN and CDR2 SVGIG (reference sequence). With 0 bases removed from V and 5 bases from J, the gap between germline ends came to 8 bases. The CDR3 loop spans 13 amino acids.

The chain uses TRBV15 and TRBJ2-2; D assignment may be TRBD1 or TRBD2 (5 bases each). Germline assignment: CDR1 LNHNV and CDR2 YYDKDF (reference sequence). The CDR3 is 15 residues long. Trimming cost V 3 bases and J 3 bases, with 11 bases left between them. The CDR3 region has the DNA TGTGCCACCAGCAGTCGGGACCGAGACACCGGGGAGCTGTTTTTT. It encodes CATSSRDRDTGELFF.

This chain uses TRBV11-2 with TRBJ2-3; 10 bases align to TRBD2. Germline values: CDR1 SGHAT, CDR2 FQNNGV. V shed 2 bases and J 3 bases; nucleotides not matched to a gene: 2. This CDR3 spans 15 amino acids. The CDR3 spells CASSLLAGETDTQYF. In DNA form, the CDR3 reads TGTGCCAGCAGCTTACTAGCGGGAGAGACAGATACGCAGTATTTT.

V usage is TRBV12-3 or TRBV12-4 and J usage is TRBJ1-2, with D hard to call. V shed 1 base and J shed 6 bases, with 9 bases lying between them. The CDR3 is made up of 13 amino acids. The DNA of the CDR3 is TGTGCCAGCAGTTTAGGGGTTTTAGATGGCTACACCTTC. Its translation: CASSLGVLDGYTF.